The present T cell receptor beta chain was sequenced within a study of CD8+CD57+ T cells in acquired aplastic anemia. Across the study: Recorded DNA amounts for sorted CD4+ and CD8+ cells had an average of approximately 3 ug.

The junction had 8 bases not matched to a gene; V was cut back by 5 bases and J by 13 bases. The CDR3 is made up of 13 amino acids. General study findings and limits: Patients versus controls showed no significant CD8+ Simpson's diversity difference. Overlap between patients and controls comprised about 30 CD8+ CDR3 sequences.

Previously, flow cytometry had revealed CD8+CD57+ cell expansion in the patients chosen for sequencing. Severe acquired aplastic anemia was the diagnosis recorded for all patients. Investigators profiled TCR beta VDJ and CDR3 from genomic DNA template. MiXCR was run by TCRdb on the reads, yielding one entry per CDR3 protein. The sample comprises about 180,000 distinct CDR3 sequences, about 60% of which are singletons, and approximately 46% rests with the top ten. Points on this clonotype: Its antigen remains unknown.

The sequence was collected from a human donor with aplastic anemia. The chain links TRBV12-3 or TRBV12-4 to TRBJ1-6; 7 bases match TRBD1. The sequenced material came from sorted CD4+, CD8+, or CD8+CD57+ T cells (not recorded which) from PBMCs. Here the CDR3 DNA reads TGTGCCAGCAGTGGACAGGTCGGGACGCCCCTCCACTTT. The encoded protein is CASSGQVGTPLHF.